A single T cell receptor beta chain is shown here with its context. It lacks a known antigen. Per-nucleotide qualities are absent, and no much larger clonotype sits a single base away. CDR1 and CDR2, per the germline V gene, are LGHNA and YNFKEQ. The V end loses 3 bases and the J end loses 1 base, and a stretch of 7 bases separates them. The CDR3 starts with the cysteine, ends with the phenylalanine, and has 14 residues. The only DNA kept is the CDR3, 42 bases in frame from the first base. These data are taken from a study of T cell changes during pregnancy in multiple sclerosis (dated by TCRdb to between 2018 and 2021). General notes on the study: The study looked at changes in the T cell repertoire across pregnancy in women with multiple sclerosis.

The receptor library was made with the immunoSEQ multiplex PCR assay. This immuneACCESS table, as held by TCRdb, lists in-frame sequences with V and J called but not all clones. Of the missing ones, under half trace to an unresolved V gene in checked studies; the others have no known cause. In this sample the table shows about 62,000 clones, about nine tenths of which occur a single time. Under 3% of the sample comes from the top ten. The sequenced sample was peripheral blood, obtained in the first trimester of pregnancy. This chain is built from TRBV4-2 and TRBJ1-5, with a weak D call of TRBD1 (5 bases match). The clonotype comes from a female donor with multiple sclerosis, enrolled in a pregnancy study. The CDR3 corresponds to CASSQDTSNQPQHF. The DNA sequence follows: TGTGCCAGCAGCCAGGACACGAGCAATCAGCCCCAGCATTTT.